This is a list of T cell receptor beta chains from one sample in a study of graft-versus-host responses after intestinal transplantation. The table came from immunoSEQ multiplex PCR; TCRdb's copy has only in-frame clones and leaves some out. This table holds about 90,000 clones, 90% to 95% found once. These receptors lack a known antigen. Sequences were derived from unstimulated CD8+ T cells sorted from spleen or lymph node cells, sampled before intestinal transplant. These receptors originate from a human donor who received an intestinal transplant. The CDR3 runs from the conserved cysteine through the conserved F or W. Fields, in order: D gene, clone size, V gene, J gene, CDR3 DNA, CDR3 protein. The D gene is left open where the match is weak. The listing skips clone size in some rows; elsewhere it reads once, few, many or a size class.

d_call: -
clone_size: -
v_call: TRBV30
j_call: TRBJ1-3
cdr3_nt: TGTGCCTGGAGTGGGGGACTGGACTCTGGAAACACCATATATTTT
cdr3_aa: CAWSGGLDSGNTIYF

d_call: -
clone_size: -
v_call: TRBV10-2
j_call: TRBJ2-2
cdr3_nt: TGCGCCAGCAGTGAAAAGGGAGCTTATACGAACACCGGGGAGCTGTTTTTT
cdr3_aa: CASSEKGAYTNTGELFF

d_call: TRBD1
clone_size: -
v_call: TRBV5-6
j_call: TRBJ2-5
cdr3_nt: TGTGCCAGCAGCTCCTCAGGGGGAGTGGAGACCCAGTACTTC
cdr3_aa: CASSSSGGVETQYF

d_call: TRBD1
clone_size: -
v_call: TRBV13
j_call: TRBJ2-2
cdr3_nt: TGTGCCAGCAGCTTAACCAGGGGGCTGGCCGGGGAGCTGTTTTTT
cdr3_aa: CASSLTRGLAGELFF

d_call: TRBD1
clone_size: -
v_call: TRBV7-9
j_call: TRBJ1-1
cdr3_nt: TGTGCCAGCAGTCCGACGACGACAGGGGACGGGAACACTGAAGCTTTCTTT
cdr3_aa: CASSPTTTGDGNTEAFF

d_call: -
clone_size: -
v_call: TRBV2
j_call: TRBJ2-7
cdr3_nt: TGTGCCAGCCGGACGGGAGAGCAGTACTTC
cdr3_aa: CASRTGEQYF

d_call: TRBD1
clone_size: -
v_call: TRBV6-5
j_call: TRBJ1-2
cdr3_nt: TGTGCCAGCAGTTACTCGTGGGACAGGGAGGCGAGTGGCTACACCTTC
cdr3_aa: CASSYSWDREASGYTF

d_call: -
clone_size: -
v_call: TRBV4-3
j_call: TRBJ2-7
cdr3_nt: TGCGCCAGCAGCCAAGGTAGCCGCTACGAGCAGTACTTC
cdr3_aa: CASSQGSRYEQYF

d_call: -
clone_size: once
v_call: TRBV2
j_call: TRBJ2-7
cdr3_nt: TGTGCCAGCAGTGGGACAGCCCGCTCCTACGAGCAGTACTTC
cdr3_aa: CASSGTARSYEQYF

d_call: -
clone_size: -
v_call: TRBV7-9
j_call: TRBJ2-1
cdr3_nt: TGTGCCAGCAGCCCCAGATATTCCAATGAGCAGTTCTTC
cdr3_aa: CASSPRYSNEQFF

d_call: -
clone_size: -
v_call: TRBV29-1
j_call: TRBJ2-7
cdr3_nt: TGCAGCGTTGATATACCGGGGCAGGGGAGTTACGAGCAGTACTTC
cdr3_aa: CSVDIPGQGSYEQYF

d_call: -
clone_size: -
v_call: TRBV7-2
j_call: TRBJ2-5
cdr3_nt: TGTGCCAGCAGCTTAGCAGGCGGCTCAGAGACCCAGTACTTC
cdr3_aa: CASSLAGGSETQYF

d_call: -
clone_size: -
v_call: TRBV30
j_call: TRBJ1-1
cdr3_nt: TGTGCCTGGGAAGCATTGCTTGGGGGACAGAACACTGAAGCTTTCTTT
cdr3_aa: CAWEALLGGQNTEAFF

d_call: TRBD2
clone_size: -
v_call: TRBV4-1
j_call: TRBJ2-1
cdr3_nt: TGCGCCAGCAGCCAGACTAGCGGGAGGGCCCGGGGTGAGCAGTTCTTC
cdr3_aa: CASSQTSGRARGEQFF

d_call: -
clone_size: -
v_call: TRBV9
j_call: TRBJ1-3
cdr3_nt: TGTGCCAGCAGCGGGACAGAATACTCCTCTGGAAACACCATATATTTT
cdr3_aa: CASSGTEYSSGNTIYF

d_call: TRBD1
clone_size: once
v_call: TRBV4-1
j_call: TRBJ2-3
cdr3_nt: TGCGCCAGCAGTTGGTCGGACAGGGGTCTTCCTAGCACAGATACGCAGTATTTT
cdr3_aa: CASSWSDRGLPSTDTQYF

d_call: -
clone_size: few
v_call: TRBV7-9
j_call: TRBJ2-7
cdr3_nt: TGTGCCAGCAGCTTAGGAACAGGAGCCTACGAGCAGTACTTC
cdr3_aa: CASSLGTGAYEQYF

d_call: -
clone_size: -
v_call: TRBV12-1
j_call: TRBJ1-3
cdr3_nt: TGTGCCAGCAGCCCGGGGACACCCCGATTCTCTGGAAACACCATATATTTT
cdr3_aa: CASSPGTPRFSGNTIYF

d_call: -
clone_size: -
v_call: TRBV29-1
j_call: TRBJ2-7
cdr3_nt: TGCAGCGTTCTACTAGGGGGCTCCTACGAGCAGTACTTC
cdr3_aa: CSVLLGGSYEQYF

d_call: -
clone_size: -
v_call: TRBV4-3
j_call: TRBJ1-5
cdr3_nt: TGCGCCAGCAGCCAAGAGCGGTCGGGTAGCAATCAGCCCCAGCATTTT
cdr3_aa: CASSQERSGSNQPQHF

d_call: TRBD1
clone_size: -
v_call: TRBV30
j_call: TRBJ2-7
cdr3_nt: TGTGCCTGGAGTGGGACAGGGGACTACGAGCAGTACTTC
cdr3_aa: CAWSGTGDYEQYF

d_call: TRBD1
clone_size: -
v_call: TRBV2
j_call: TRBJ2-7
cdr3_nt: TGTGCCAGCAGTGAGCTTACAGGGGGAATCTACGAGCAGTACTTC
cdr3_aa: CASSELTGGIYEQYF

d_call: -
clone_size: -
v_call: TRBV28
j_call: TRBJ2-7
cdr3_nt: TGTGCCAGCAGTTCCGGGACTTTCTCCTACGAGCAGTACTTC
cdr3_aa: CASSSGTFSYEQYF

d_call: TRBD2
clone_size: -
v_call: TRBV10-2
j_call: TRBJ2-1
cdr3_nt: TGCGCCAGCAGTGAGGGGGGGGGAGGAACAAATGAGCAGTTCTTC
cdr3_aa: CASSEGGGGTNEQFF

d_call: -
clone_size: -
v_call: TRBV27
j_call: TRBJ2-1
cdr3_nt: TGTGCCAGCAGTTTAGGCCCGAGGTCCAATGAGCAGTTCTTC
cdr3_aa: CASSLGPRSNEQFF

d_call: TRBD2
clone_size: -
v_call: TRBV27
j_call: TRBJ2-3
cdr3_nt: TGTGCCAGCAGTCCCTGGACTAGCGGGGACCCCACAGATACGCAGTATTTT
cdr3_aa: CASSPWTSGDPTDTQYF

d_call: -
clone_size: -
v_call: TRBV11-2
j_call: TRBJ1-2
cdr3_nt: TGTGCCAGCTGCCCCGGGGGGAACTATGGCTACACCTTC
cdr3_aa: CASCPGGNYGYTF

d_call: -
clone_size: -
v_call: TRBV19
j_call: TRBJ2-7
cdr3_nt: TGTGCCAGTAGTATGGAAATGATCGGGGACGGGGGCTACGAGCAGTACTTC
cdr3_aa: CASSMEMIGDGGYEQYF

d_call: -
clone_size: -
v_call: TRBV6-1
j_call: TRBJ1-1
cdr3_nt: TGTGCCAGCAGTTATTCTAGGTCCACTGAAGCTTTCTTT
cdr3_aa: CASSYSRSTEAFF

d_call: -
clone_size: -
v_call: TRBV29-1
j_call: TRBJ1-1
cdr3_nt: TGCAGCGTTGCGAGGAACACTGAAGCTTTCTTT
cdr3_aa: CSVARNTEAFF

d_call: -
clone_size: -
v_call: TRBV29-1
j_call: TRBJ1-2
cdr3_nt: TGCAGCGTGGAATGGACACTTGGGGTGAACTATGGCTACACCTTC
cdr3_aa: CSVEWTLGVNYGYTF

d_call: -
clone_size: -
v_call: TRBV23-1
j_call: TRBJ2-4
cdr3_nt: TGCGCCAGCAGTCAAGCAGAAGACAGAAGAGCCAAAAACATTCAGTACTTC
cdr3_aa: CASSQAEDRRAKNIQYF

d_call: TRBD1
clone_size: -
v_call: TRBV27
j_call: TRBJ2-5
cdr3_nt: TGTGCCAGCAGTTACGCCGGGACAGGGGAAGAGACCCAGTACTTC
cdr3_aa: CASSYAGTGEETQYF

d_call: TRBD2
clone_size: -
v_call: TRBV19
j_call: TRBJ2-7
cdr3_nt: TGTGCCAGTAGTCAAGGTCTAGCGGGAGGGATCTACGAGCAGTACTTC
cdr3_aa: CASSQGLAGGIYEQYF

d_call: TRBD2
clone_size: -
v_call: TRBV19
j_call: TRBJ2-1
cdr3_nt: TGTGCCAGTAGTTTTAGCGGGAGCTCCTACAATGAGCAGTTCTTC
cdr3_aa: CASSFSGSSYNEQFF

d_call: TRBD1
clone_size: -
v_call: TRBV5-1
j_call: TRBJ2-7
cdr3_nt: TGCGCCAGCAGCCCTACGGACAGGGGGCCCTACGAGCAGTACTTC
cdr3_aa: CASSPTDRGPYEQYF

d_call: -
clone_size: -
v_call: TRBV19
j_call: TRBJ2-5
cdr3_nt: TGTGCCAGTAGTATGGTGGGCAGGGGGACCCAGTACTTC
cdr3_aa: CASSMVGRGTQYF

d_call: -
clone_size: -
v_call: TRBV10-1
j_call: TRBJ2-2
cdr3_nt: TGCGCCAGCAGTGAGTCGAAGGGGCCCGGGGAGCTGTTTTTT
cdr3_aa: CASSESKGPGELFF

d_call: -
clone_size: -
v_call: TRBV15
j_call: TRBJ2-5
cdr3_nt: TGTGCCACCAGCAGACCAGGGCAAGAGACCCAGTACTTC
cdr3_aa: CATSRPGQETQYF

d_call: TRBD1
clone_size: -
v_call: TRBV27
j_call: TRBJ2-7
cdr3_nt: TGTGCCAGCGCCCCCGGGACAGGGACCTACGAGCAGTACTTC
cdr3_aa: CASAPGTGTYEQYF